This TCR beta chain was profiled in a study of cytomegalovirus exposure and HLA in healthy donors. V gave up 7 bases and J gave up 4 bases, with 10 bases separating them. The CDR3 sequence is 12 residues long. Germline V CDR1 and CDR2: LNHDA, SQIVND (reference sequence). The PCR made use of 60 Vbeta and 13 Jbeta primers. Measured with immunoSEQ multiplex PCR; TCRdb has only the in-frame clones, and not every one. This sample's table reports just under 65,000 clones. This sequence joins TRBV19 and TRBJ1-2, with unresolved D. Sequenced sample: PBMCs. The receptor was isolated from a boy under 18 in good health and CMV-seronegative. This CDR3 reads CASTGSVYGYTF. The CDR3, as DNA: TGTGCCAGTACAGGTTCGGTCTATGGCTACACCTTC.